This note documents a single T cell receptor beta chain sequence. The data were taken from a study of blood T cell repertoires in COVID-19. In the original workflow: Reference gene primer amplification gave estimated nucleated cell counts. TCRdb's copy holds only in-frame clones and misses some; the assay was immunoSEQ multiplex PCR. D and trimming were read from the DNA, whereas the V and J calls and clone size are those reported in that table. The data contain some 290,000 clones, roughly nine tenths of them singletons. CDR3 length: 13 amino acids. Trimming pared 3 bases from V and 7 bases from J, leaving 13 bases between.

The chain is built from TRBV12-3 or TRBV12-4 and TRBJ2-7, with a weak D call TRBD2 (6 bases). Input material: PBMCs or T cells enriched from blood (not recorded which). This TCR was recovered from a woman between 25 and 40 years old who had recovered from COVID-19. CDR3 in DNA: TGTGCCAGCAGTTTGAGGGACTTGAAGGAGCAGTACTTC. Its protein is CASSLRDLKEQYF.